The 16 T cell receptor beta chains presented below share a single source sample, sequenced in a study of neurological immune-mediated disorders. A single record per CDR3 protein comes from TCRdb applying MiXCR to the 5' RACE reads. The data hold 30,000 to 35,000 distinct CDR3 sequences, with roughly 25% observed a single time. Sequenced material: CD4+ T cells from blood. The receptors were gathered from a man aged 45 to 65 with HTLV-1-associated myelopathy (HAM/TSP).

With respect to this clonotype: One junction end does not reproduce the germline sequence, and a read error may be involved. This chain uses TRBV20-1 with TRBJ1-5; the D gene is possibly TRBD1 (5 bases). The CDR3 covers 15 residues. Germline V gene lookup returns CDR1 DFQATT and CDR2 SNEGSKA (reference sequence). Here the CDR3 DNA reads TGCAGTGCTGGAGAAAAGGGACCAAGAAGCCAGCCCCAGCATTTT. It is translated as CSAGEKGPRSQPQHF.

This chain joins TRBV7-9 and TRBJ2-5; D not certain. The CDR3 is 15 residues long. From germline, CDR1 is SEHNR and CDR2 FQNEAQ (reference sequence). V was pared by 1 base and J by 5 bases, with 14 bases between. DNA for the CDR3: TGTGCCAGCAGCTTAGGGGTGGGATTCGGTGAGACCCAGTACTTC. As protein: CASSLGVGFGETQYF.

This clonotype was detected many times. V usage is TRBV29-1 and J usage is TRBJ1-2; D is perhaps TRBD1 (6 bases). The CDR3 loop spans 13 amino acids. V gave up 4 bases and J gave up 5 bases, with 14 bases separating them. Germline CDR1 SQVTM, CDR2 ANQGSEA. The CDR3 protein is CSVGGGQGYGYTF. In DNA form, the CDR3 reads TGCAGCGTTGGGGGTGGGCAGGGGTATGGCTACACCTTC.

This clonotype was detected many times. The rearrangement joins TRBV20-1 to TRBJ2-3; D might be TRBD2 (6 bases). V was shortened by 2 bases and J by 0 bases, with 12 bases between the two germline ends. Germline V gene lookup returns CDR1 DFQATT and CDR2 SNEGSKA (reference sequence). This CDR3 is built from 15 residues. The CDR3 nucleotides read TGCAGTGCTAGACTCACCGGGACTAGCACAGATACGCAGTATTTT. The encoded protein is CSARLTGTSTDTQYF.

This clonotype came up many times. CDR3: CSVGEDPSGEQYF. CDR3 coding DNA: TGCAGCGTTGGGGAGGATCCTAGTGGCGAGCAGTACTTC. The chain recombines TRBV29-1 with TRBJ2-7, with D tentatively TRBD2 (6 bases). Between the trimmed V and J ends, which lost 4 bases and 6 bases, there was a span of 16 bases. CDR1 SQVTM and CDR2 ANQGSEA come from the germline V gene. This CDR3 has 13 residues.

In its sample, this clonotype was seen many times. V gene TRBV6-6 combines with J gene TRBJ2-7, with D possibly being TRBD1 or TRBD2 (6 bases each). Germline V gives CDR1 MNHNY, CDR2 SVGAGI (reference sequence). The germline V and J ends were trimmed by 7 bases and 5 bases, with 15 bases remaining between them. The length of the CDR3 is 13 residues. The CDR3 sequence is CASKGGAGHEQYF. DNA for the CDR3: TGTGCCAGCAAGGGGGGAGCGGGCCACGAGCAGTACTTC.

This clonotype was recorded many times. The chain links TRBV7-7 to TRBJ1-6, with 7 bases fitting TRBD1. This CDR3 spans 13 amino acids. Germline lookup yields CDR1 SSHAT and CDR2 FNYEAQ (reference sequence). V was pared by 6 bases and J by 8 bases, with 4 bases of the junction left unmatched. The CDR3 here is CASSIDRDSPLHF. CDR3 in DNA: TGTGCCAGCAGTATAGACAGGGATTCACCCCTCCACTTT.

In its sample, this clonotype was seen many times. The chain couples TRBV7-9 to TRBJ2-7; 8 bases map to TRBD1. The CDR3 totals 17 residues. The V gene's germline CDR1 is SEHNR and CDR2 FQNEAQ (reference sequence). The V gene end was trimmed by 2 bases and the J gene end by 3 bases; junction bases not matched to a gene: 12. This chain's CDR3 is CASSLKGGLTGGYEQYF. The CDR3 coding sequence is TGTGCCAGCAGCTTAAAAGGGGGGTTAACAGGGGGCTACGAGCAGTACTTC.

This clonotype was seen ten or more times. The chain recombines TRBV12-3 or TRBV12-4 with TRBJ1-2; no clear D gene. The CDR3 extends over 14 amino acids. Trimming shortened V by 3 bases and J by 7 bases, and 15 bases separated the two germline ends. CDR3 region: CASSFVGIVTGYTF. The CDR3 DNA reads as TGTGCCAGCAGTTTCGTAGGGATCGTGACTGGCTACACCTTC.

This rearrangement joins TRBV10-3 to TRBJ2-7, with D hard to call. Germline V gene lookup returns CDR1 ENHRY and CDR2 SYGVKD. The CDR3 is 14 residues long. Trimming took 4 bases from V and 4 from J, leaving 14 bases between them. CDR3 sequence (DNA): TGTGCCATCAGTGTGGCCGGCCCCTCATACGAGCAGTACTTC. Amino acid sequence: CAISVAGPSYEQYF.

This clonotype was seen many times. The V gene is TRBV20-1, the J gene TRBJ1-2; no reliable D call. The V end was cut by 6 bases, the J end by 6 bases, with 17 bases between. Germline CDR1 reads DFQATT; CDR2 reads SNEGSKA (reference sequence). The CDR3 extends over 13 amino acids. The CDR3 spells CSAAGGSIHGYTF. DNA of the CDR3: TGCAGTGCCGCAGGTGGGAGCATCCATGGCTACACCTTC.

The V call is TRBV7-9, the J call TRBJ1-1; D might be TRBD1 (5 bases). The germline CDR1 and CDR2 sequences are SEHNR and FQNEAQ (reference sequence). This CDR3 contains 17 residues. Trimming shortened V by 5 bases and J by 4 bases, and 23 bases separated the two germline ends. Here the CDR3 reads CASSNTASAGSPTEAFF. CDR3 coding DNA: TGTGCCAGCAGCAATACCGCATCGGCAGGGTCGCCCACTGAAGCTTTCTTT.

This clonotype was recorded many times. This chain's CDR3 is CASSLMWGGPAYEQFF. Here the CDR3 DNA reads TGCGCCAGCAGCTTAATGTGGGGGGGCCCGGCGTATGAGCAGTTCTTC. J is TRBJ2-1 and V is TRBV5-1; D is possibly TRBD2 (7 bases). Germline lookup yields CDR1 SGHRS and CDR2 YFSETQ. V was pared by 2 bases and J by 8 bases, with 20 bases between. The length of the CDR3 is 16 residues.

This clonotype was observed many times. The chain combines TRBV7-9 with TRBJ2-1, with 7 bases that match TRBD2. The germline CDR1 and CDR2 sequences are SEHNR and FQNEAQ (reference sequence). This CDR3 has 13 residues. The V segment lost 3 bases and the J segment 8 bases; nucleotides outside the gene matches: 4. The CDR3, as DNA: TGTGCCAGCAGCTTTACTAGCGAACATGAGCAGTTCTTC. It encodes CASSFTSEHEQFF.

For this clonotype: At one boundary the junction diverges from the germline segment, which might be a read error. The genes are TRBV5-1 and TRBJ1-5; D gene ambiguous. This CDR3 has 13 residues. CDR1 SGHRS and CDR2 YFSETQ come from the germline V gene. The CDR3 region is CASSGFPDHPQHF. The CDR3 DNA reads TGCGCCAGCAGCGGATTTCCAGATCATCCCCAGCATTTT.

This clonotype was seen ten or more times. V and J are TRBV18 and TRBJ2-6, with TRBD1 matching over 9 bases. The germline gives CDR1 KGHSH, CDR2 LQKENI. The CDR3 has 18 amino acids. V was clipped by 0 bases and J by 2 bases; unmatched bases: 5. This CDR3 is CASSPPKQGAPGANVLTF. The CDR3 nucleotides read TGTGCCAGCTCACCACCGAAACAGGGGGCGCCTGGGGCCAACGTCCTGACTTTC.